The sequence of this TCR beta chain was determined in a study of shared clonotypes between healthy human individuals. TCRdb keeps only in-frame clones here, not all; method: immunoSEQ multiplex PCR. The sample has more than 400,000 clones, roughly 95% seen once. The CDR3 consists of 17 residues. J lost 3 bases, V lost 3 bases, and 9 bases had no gene match. Germline V gene data show CDR1 as SGHRS and CDR2 as YFSETQ. The chain carries TRBV5-1 and TRBJ2-1; 10 bases map to TRBD2. Source material: naive CD4+ T cells sorted from blood. Subset noted: CD45RA+ positively selected. The clonotype comes from a woman in her twenties or thirties in good health. The CDR3 nucleotides read TGCGCCAGCAGCTCTAGGACTAGCGGAGGTATCTACAATGAGCAGTTCTTC. Amino acids: CASSSRTSGGIYNEQFF.